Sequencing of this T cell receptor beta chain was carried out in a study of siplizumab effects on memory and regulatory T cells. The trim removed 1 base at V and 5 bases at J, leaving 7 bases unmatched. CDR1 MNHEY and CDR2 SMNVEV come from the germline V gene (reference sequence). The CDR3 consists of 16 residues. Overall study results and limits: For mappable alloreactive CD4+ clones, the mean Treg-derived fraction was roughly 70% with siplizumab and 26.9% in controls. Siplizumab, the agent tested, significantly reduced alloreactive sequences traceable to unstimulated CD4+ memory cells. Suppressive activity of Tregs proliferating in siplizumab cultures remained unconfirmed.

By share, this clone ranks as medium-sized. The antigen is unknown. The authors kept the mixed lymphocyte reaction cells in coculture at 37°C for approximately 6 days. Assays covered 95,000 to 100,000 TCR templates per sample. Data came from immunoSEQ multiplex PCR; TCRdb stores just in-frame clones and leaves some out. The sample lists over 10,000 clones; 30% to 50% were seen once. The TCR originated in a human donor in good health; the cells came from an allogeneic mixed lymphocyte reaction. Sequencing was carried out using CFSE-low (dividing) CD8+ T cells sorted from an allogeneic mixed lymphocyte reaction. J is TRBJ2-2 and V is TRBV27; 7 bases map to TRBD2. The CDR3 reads CASSLLIAGVTGELFF. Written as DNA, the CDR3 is TGTGCCAGCAGTTTATTGATTGCGGGAGTAACCGGGGAGCTGTTTTTT.